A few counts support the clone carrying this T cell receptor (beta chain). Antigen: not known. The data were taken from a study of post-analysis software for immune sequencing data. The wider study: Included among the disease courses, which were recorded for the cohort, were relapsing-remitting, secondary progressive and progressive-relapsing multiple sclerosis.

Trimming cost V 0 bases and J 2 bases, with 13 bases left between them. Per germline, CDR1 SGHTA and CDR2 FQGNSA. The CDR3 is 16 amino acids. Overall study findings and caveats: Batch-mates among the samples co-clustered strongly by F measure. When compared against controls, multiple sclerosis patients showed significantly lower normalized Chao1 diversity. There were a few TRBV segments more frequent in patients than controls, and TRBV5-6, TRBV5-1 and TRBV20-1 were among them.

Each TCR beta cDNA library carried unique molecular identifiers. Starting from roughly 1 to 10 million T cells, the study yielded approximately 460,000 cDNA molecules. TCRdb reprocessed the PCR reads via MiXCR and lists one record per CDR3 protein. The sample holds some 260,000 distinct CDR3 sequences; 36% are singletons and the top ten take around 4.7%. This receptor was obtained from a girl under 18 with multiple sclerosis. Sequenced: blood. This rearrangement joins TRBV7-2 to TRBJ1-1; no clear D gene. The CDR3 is CASSLAGTGGNTEAFF. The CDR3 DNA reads TGTGCCAGCAGCTTAGCGGGTACGGGAGGTAACACTGAAGCTTTCTTT. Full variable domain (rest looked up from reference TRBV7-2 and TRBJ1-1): GAGVSQSPSNKVTEKGKDVELRCDPISGHTALYWYRQSLGQGLEFLIYFQGNSAPDKSGLPSDRFSAERTGGSVSTLTIQRTQQEDSAVYLCASSLAGTGGNTEAFFGQGTRLTVV.